This T cell receptor (beta chain) was identified in a study of cytomegalovirus exposure and HLA in healthy donors. 60 Vbeta and 13 Jbeta primers were used in PCR. The repertoire was sequenced with immunoSEQ multiplex PCR; TCRdb's copy has only in-frame clones and lacks some. The sample lists roughly 180,000 clones, 75% to 85% occurring once. Germline CDR1 MGHRA, CDR2 YSYEKL. With 6 bases clipped from V and 1 base from J, the junction kept 5 bases outside the gene matches. This CDR3 is built from 17 residues. The J gene is TRBJ2-2, the V gene TRBV4-1; TRBD2 matches at 13 bases. The specimen sequenced was PBMCs. This TCR was sampled from a man aged 18 to 35 in good health and CMV-seronegative. CDR3 coding DNA: TGCGCCAGCAGAGGAGGACTAGCGGGGGTGAACACCGGGGAGCTGTTTTTT. Protein product: CASRGGLAGVNTGELFF.